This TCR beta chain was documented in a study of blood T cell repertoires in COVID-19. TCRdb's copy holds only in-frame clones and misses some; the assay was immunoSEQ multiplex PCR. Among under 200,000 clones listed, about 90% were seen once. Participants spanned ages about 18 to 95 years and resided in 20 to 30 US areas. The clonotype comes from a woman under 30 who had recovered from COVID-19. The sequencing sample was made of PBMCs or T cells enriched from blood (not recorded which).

The CDR3 is CASSVGEDTGELFF. CDR3 sequence (DNA): TGTGCCAGCAGCGTAGGTGAGGACACCGGGGAGCTGTTTTTT. The V gene is TRBV9, the J gene TRBJ2-2; no firm D call. V lost 0 bases and J 3 bases, leaving 6 bases between the germline ends. The CDR3 extends over 14 amino acids. Germline V gene sequence: CDR1 SGDLS, CDR2 YYNGEE.